The following is a T cell receptor (beta chain) sequence with its context. Its specificity is unknown. This specimen belongs to a study of PD-1 blockade in classical Hodgkin lymphoma. Findings and caveats of the study: The authors excluded patients who started nivolumab under 1 year after ASCT. In newly diagnosed patients, baseline TCR diversity was reportedly below that of healthy donors.

TCRdb's table, derived via immunoSEQ multiplex PCR, lists solely in-frame clones and lacks some. The sample gives 40,000 to 55,000 clones, roughly 86% of which show up once; roughly a tenth is in the top ten. Germline assignment: CDR1 SGDLS and CDR2 YYNGEE. Trimming took 5 bases from V and 6 from J, leaving 11 bases between them. CDR3 length: 12 amino acids. Exposure to brentuximab vedotin varied, and each patient had relapsed following autologous stem cell transplantation. The chain recombines TRBV9 with TRBJ1-1, with D perhaps TRBD1 (5 bases). This sample comprised peripheral blood mononuclear cells (PBMCs), obtained at baseline. The sequence came from a human donor with classical Hodgkin lymphoma. The CDR3 nucleotides are TGTGCCAGCAGACCTCAGGGTTCTGAAGCTTTCTTT. This sequence encodes CASRPQGSEAFF.